The 25 T cell receptor beta chains given below trace back to one sample, sequenced in a study of radiotherapy plus CTLA-4 blockade in lung cancer. Using immunoSEQ multiplex PCR, the repertoire was profiled, and TCRdb retains in-frame clones only, with some absent. The table has roughly 70,000 clones, roughly 84% seen once. The sample in question was peripheral blood, obtained from a patient treated with radiotherapy plus ipilimumab. The receptor set was obtained from a human donor with non-small cell lung cancer that progressed on radiotherapy plus ipilimumab.

As regards this clone: The CDR3 ends on some other residue instead of the conserved phenylalanine or tryptophan, so this is likely a read error. The chain joins TRBV6-6 to TRBJ2-7; D could derive from TRBD1 or TRBD2 (5 bases each). The CDR3 loop spans 15 amino acids. V dropped 0 bases and J dropped 6 bases, with 15 bases sitting between them. From germline, CDR1 is MNHNY and CDR2 SVGAGI (reference sequence). CDR3: CASSYSGVVRAEQYI. CDR3 sequence (DNA): TGTGCCAGCAGTTACTCGGGGGTAGTGAGGGCCGAGCAGTACATC.

The rearrangement uses TRBV10-3 and TRBJ2-2, with 8 bases matching TRBD1. CDR1 is ENHRY and CDR2 is SYGVKD in the germline V gene. The CDR3 covers 16 residues. V was pared by 4 bases and J by 4 bases, with 8 bases of the junction left unmatched. The CDR3 is CAISARGQAGTGELFF. The DNA of the CDR3 is TGTGCCATCAGTGCTCGGGGACAGGCCGGCACCGGGGAGCTGTTTTTT.

This clone has only a few counts. The chain combines TRBV6-1 with TRBJ1-1, with 7 bases aligning to TRBD1. The CDR3 has 14 amino acids. J lost 4 bases, V lost 6 bases, and 8 bases had no gene match. The germline V gene encodes CDR1 MNHNS and CDR2 SASEGT. The CDR3 DNA reads as TGTGCCAGCAGGCCCCGAGGGACAGCCACTGAAGCTTTCTTT. It codes for CASRPRGTATEAFF.

The count of this clone is one. The CDR3 sequence is CASSQDRGTPYEQYF. The CDR3 nucleotides are TGCGCCAGCAGCCAAGATCGCGGGACGCCATACGAGCAGTACTTC. The chain recombines TRBV4-1 with TRBJ2-7; tentatively, D is TRBD2 (6 bases). Germline-derived CDR1 and CDR2 are MGHRA and YSYEKL. The CDR3 runs 15 residues. Trimming pared 0 bases from V and 4 bases from J, leaving 13 bases between.

The V call is TRBV6-5, the J call TRBJ2-3; maybe TRBD2 (6 bases). This CDR3 contains 15 residues. Between the trimmed V and J ends, which lost 2 bases and 3 bases, there was a span of 12 bases. Germline V gene sequence: CDR1 MNHEY, CDR2 SVGAGI. The CDR3 nucleotides are TGTGCCAGCAGTTACGGTTGGGGGGTGACAGATACGCAGTATTTT. Encoded protein: CASSYGWGVTDTQYF.

On this clone itself: Other DNA variants within this sample encode the same CDR3. The genes are TRBV5-1 and TRBJ1-1, with D maybe TRBD1 (5 bases). The CDR3 has 13 residues. V was shortened by 1 base and J by 2 bases, with 6 bases between the two germline ends. Germline lookup yields CDR1 SGHRS and CDR2 YFSETQ. CDR3 region: CASSLTGNTEAFF. CDR3 nucleotides: TGCGCCAGCAGCTTGACAGGAAACACTGAAGCTTTCTTT.

This sequence joins TRBV28 and TRBJ2-4, with TRBD1 identical over 9 bases. CDR3 length equals 17 residues. The V gene's germline CDR1 is MDHEN and CDR2 SYDVKM. V was pared by 5 bases and J by 3 bases, with 11 bases of the junction left unmatched. CDR3 sequence (DNA): TGTGCCAGCAGTCCCACCCACAGGGGGCTTGGCAAAAACATTCAGTACTTC. As protein: CASSPTHRGLGKNIQYF.

To note about this clone: Other nucleotide sequences in the sample specify the same CDR3. This rearrangement joins TRBV5-1 to TRBJ2-2; the D gene is possibly TRBD2 (5 bases). The germline V gene encodes CDR1 SGHRS and CDR2 YFSETQ. The CDR3 runs 15 residues. Trimming took 0 bases from V and 1 from J, leaving 7 bases between them. In DNA form, the CDR3 reads TGCGCCAGCAGCTTGGCCGCGGGGAACACCGGGGAGCTGTTTTTT. It is translated as CASSLAAGNTGELFF.

This rearrangement joins TRBV30 to TRBJ2-7; D is ambiguous. The CDR3 loop spans 11 amino acids. Germline V gives CDR1 GTSNPN, CDR2 SVGIG (reference sequence). V was shortened by 2 bases and J by 6 bases, with 8 bases between the two germline ends. For the CDR3, the DNA is TGTGCCTGGAGTTCCTCGGTCGAGCAGTACGTC. It encodes CAWSSSVEQYV.

This clone was observed once. The CDR3: CSATLNEQFF. Written as DNA, the CDR3 is TGCAGTGCTACCCTTAATGAGCAGTTCTTC. The rearrangement links TRBV20-1 to TRBJ2-1; D not certain. Germline CDR1 reads DFQATT; CDR2 reads SNEGSKA (reference sequence). Trimming removed 4 bases from V and 7 bases from J, with 5 bases in between. The CDR3 runs 10 residues.

The chain has TRBV2 and TRBJ1-5; D is uncertain. Germline V lookup: CDR1 SNHLY, CDR2 FYNNEI. The germline V and J ends were trimmed by 4 bases and 0 bases, with 7 bases remaining between them. The CDR3 extends over 14 amino acids. CDR3 sequence (DNA): TGTGCCAGCAGTGCGGGTTATAGCAATCAGCCCCAGCATTTT. Protein product: CASSAGYSNQPQHF.

This clone appeared a few times. The J gene is TRBJ1-5, the V gene TRBV6-5; 8 nucleotides align to TRBD1. CDR1 is MNHEY and CDR2 is SVGAGI in the germline V gene. CDR3 length equals 14 residues. Germline trimming cut 8 bases from V and 4 bases from J; bases unmatched to any gene: 7. The DNA for the CDR3 is TGTGCCAGCCGACGGACAGGGAGGAATCAGCCCCAGCATTTT. Protein sequence: CASRRTGRNQPQHF.

J is TRBJ2-1 and V is TRBV7-8; 9 bases agree with TRBD1. Germline V lookup: CDR1 SGHVS, CDR2 FQNEAQ. This CDR3 spans 16 amino acids. The ends lost 5 bases at V and 1 base at J; junction bases unmatched: 6. CDR3 nucleotide sequence: TGTGCCAGCAGCCCCACAGGGGGCGCGTCCTACAATGAGCAGTTCTTC. It codes for CASSPTGGASYNEQFF.

The V call is TRBV29-1, the J call TRBJ2-2; D assignment may be TRBD1 or TRBD2 (5 bases each). V was shortened by 4 bases and J by 3 bases, with 15 bases between the two germline ends. The germline CDR1 and CDR2 sequences are SQVTM and ANQGSEA. This CDR3 comprises 15 residues. In nucleotides, the CDR3 is TGCAGCGTTGTCCGGGGCACGGAGTACACCGGGGAGCTGTTTTTT. Translated, it gives CSVVRGTEYTGELFF.

To note about this clone: Sequence at one end of the junction differs from germline and may be a read error. The V and J genes are TRBV2 and TRBJ2-1; D is uncertain. This CDR3 spans 13 amino acids. Germline values: CDR1 SNHLY, CDR2 FYNNEI. This chain's CDR3 is CASSEVSYNEQLF. The CDR3 DNA reads TGTGCCAGCAGTGAAGTCTCCTACAATGAGCAGCTCTTC.

The rearrangement joins TRBV5-1 to TRBJ1-1, with 11 bases aligning to TRBD1. CDR1 and CDR2 from the germline V gene are SGHRS and YFSETQ. The CDR3 has 15 residues. The V gene end was trimmed by 4 bases and the J gene end by 6 bases; junction bases not matched to a gene: 8. The CDR3 nucleotides are TGCGCCAGCAGCATCGGACAGGGGGCATGGGCTGAAGCTTTCTTT. Translation: CASSIGQGAWAEAFF.

The chain joins TRBV6-1 to TRBJ2-7; D gene ambiguous. CDR1 MNHNS and CDR2 SASEGT come from the germline V gene. The V and J ends lost 4 bases and 7 bases respectively, with 11 bases between them. The CDR3 has 12 amino acids. The CDR3 is CASSGAFMEQYF. The CDR3 DNA reads TGTGCCAGCAGTGGGGCCTTCATGGAGCAGTACTTC.

In this sample, this clone turned up a few times. The rearrangement joins TRBV29-1 to TRBJ2-1; 8 nucleotides agree with TRBD2. The length of the CDR3 is 14 residues. Germline CDR1 is SQVTM and CDR2 is ANQGSEA. The V gene end was trimmed by 3 bases and the J gene end by 5 bases; junction bases not matched to a gene: 6. The CDR3 coding sequence is TGCAGCGTTGATACGACTAGCGTTAACAATGAGCAGTTCTTC. Translation: CSVDTTSVNNEQFF.

Concerning this clone: The same CDR3 also results from other DNA sequences found in this sample. This chain links TRBV29-1 with TRBJ2-5; the D is unclear. Germline loops: CDR1 SQVTM, CDR2 ANQGSEA. V shed 3 bases and J shed 0 bases, with 8 bases lying between them. The CDR3 runs to 13 residues. The CDR3 loop is CSVDRNYQETQYF. DNA of the CDR3: TGCAGCGTTGATCGCAACTACCAAGAGACCCAGTACTTC.

The rearrangement uses TRBV10-2 and TRBJ1-1; 7 bases match TRBD1. There are 14 residues in the CDR3. V dropped 6 bases and J dropped 4; count of bases not matched to a gene: 8. Germline CDR1 and CDR2: WSHSY and SAAADI. CDR3 sequence reads: CASRPTGSFTEAFF. CDR3 coding DNA: TGCGCCAGCAGACCGACAGGGTCGTTCACTGAAGCTTTCTTT.

Written as DNA, the CDR3 is TGTGCCAGCGGAATGCGGACAGGGGGCGCAGCTAACTATGGCTACACCTTC. Protein: CASGMRTGGAANYGYTF. This sequence joins TRBV27 and TRBJ1-2; 11 nucleotides line up with TRBD1. Trimming at V came to 8 bases and at J to 0 bases, leaving 11 bases not matched to a gene. Germline lookup yields CDR1 MNHEY and CDR2 SMNVEV (reference sequence). The CDR3 runs to 17 residues.

This chain links TRBV6-4 with TRBJ2-7; 13 positions agree with TRBD2. Unmatched junction bases numbered 9, after V lost 0 bases and J lost 4 bases. This CDR3 contains 18 residues. CDR1 is MRHNA, CDR2 SNTAGT, per germline. CDR3 in DNA: TGTGCCAGCAGTGACTCCCCAGGTTGGACTAGCGGGAGTTACGAGCAGTACTTC. Translating gives CASSDSPGWTSGSYEQYF.

The V call is TRBV6-6, the J call TRBJ2-7; the D gene is possibly TRBD1 (6 bases). There are 14 residues in the CDR3. CDR1 and CDR2 (germline): MNHNY, SVGAGI (reference sequence). V was pared by 4 bases and J by 5 bases, with 15 bases between. The CDR3 here is CASSSGSGVNEQYF. The DNA for the CDR3 is TGTGCCAGCAGTTCTGGATCAGGGGTCAACGAGCAGTACTTC.

The chain couples TRBV28 to TRBJ2-7; no clear D. Germline lookup yields CDR1 MDHEN and CDR2 SYDVKM. The V end was cut by 5 bases, the J end by 2 bases, with 10 bases between. The CDR3 is 13 amino acids. In DNA form, the CDR3 reads TGTGCCAGCAGTCCGACGGTGCCCTACGAGCAGTACTTC. It encodes CASSPTVPYEQYF.

The chain couples TRBV10-1 to TRBJ2-2; D gene ambiguous. The CDR3 length is 9 residues. V gave up 11 bases and J gave up 9 bases, with 7 bases separating them. Germline-derived CDR1 and CDR2 are WNHNN and SYGVQD (reference sequence). The DNA for the CDR3 is TGCGCCCGCGAACGGGAGCTGTTTTTT. Its translation: CARERELFF.